This T cell receptor (beta chain) originates from a study of blood T cell repertoires in COVID-19 (dated by TCRdb to 2020 to 2021). For the study in its entirety: Collaborator samples came from the United States, Italy and Spain and covered acute and convalescent phases of COVID-19. The material from the prospective study consisted of cDNA or gDNA derived from T cells, B-cell-depleted T cells, or PBMCs. Deeply sampled blood TCRbeta repertoires from subjects exposed to, actively infected with, or recovered from COVID-19 were included in the dataset. A freely available public database, intended as a resource for researchers studying the immune response to SARS-CoV-2, is where the repertoires were released. Samples were obtained from the ongoing ImmuneRACE study (first 160 participants) and from about 1,300 subjects provided by 6 global collaborators. The sample metadata nearly always contained a de-identified subject ID, COVID-19 status, age in years and sex. Where available, HLA class I and class II types were obtained from metadata supplied by the sample provider rather than from assay-based typing.

Trimming at the junction amounts to 0 bases on V and 8 bases on J, and the germline ends lie 10 bases apart. From its cysteine to its phenylalanine, the CDR3 spans 13 amino acids. Just CDR3 DNA is preserved here, 39 bases in frame from base 1. CDR1 LNHDA and CDR2 SQIVND were looked up in the germline V gene (reference sequence). With respect to this clone: Its antigen remains undetermined. No qualities accompany the bases; no much larger clone lies one base away.

TCRbeta CDR3 regions were amplified from genomic DNA using the immunoSEQ Assay, a bias-controlled multiplex PCR. On the authors' methods: Within the assay, amplification of reference gene primers was used to estimate how many nucleated cells each sample contained. To quantify the absolute abundance of each unique TCRbeta CDR3 rearrangement, sequence reads were collapsed and filtered. For each sample, productive Simpson clonality was calculated as the square root of Simpson's diversity index over productive rearrangements. This is the immuneACCESS table as TCRdb keeps it, with only in-frame sequences that have V and J called. A part of the clones is gone; compared with another copy, unresolved V genes explain less than half, and the rest is unexplained. V and J calls and clone size follow that table, whereas D and trimming were derived from the DNA. Here the sample has around 120,000 clones; 65% to 90% occur a single time. The ten largest clones take up under 2.5% of the sample.

In the prospective study, participants were about 18 to 100 years old, resided in 24 geographic areas of the United States, and were enrolled through a virtual design. In the prospective study, cohorts were assigned on the basis of participant-reported clinical history obtained from a screening survey and a study questionnaire. ImmuneRACE Cohort 3 recovered participants were defined by two consecutive negative NP/OP PCR tests, healthcare professional clearance, or symptom resolution. Mobile phlebotomists in the prospective study collected whole blood, serum and a nasopharyngeal or oropharyngeal swab from every participant. Participants in the prospective study had the option to provide additional blood draws and questionnaires over a 2-month period. Before DNA extraction, blood samples from the prospective study were shipped at room temperature or frozen. The study at large found these results: The quantity of clinical and demographic metadata differed by source and by participant and was supplied without curation.

The receptor chain draws on TRBV19 and TRBJ1-1, with no reliable assignment of the D segment. The TCR sequence derives from a woman aged 50 to 65 who had recovered from COVID-19. The specimen was PBMCs or T cells enriched from blood (not recorded which). The DNA sequence follows: TGTGCCAGTAGTATAGATCAAGGCAGGGAAGCTTTCTTT. This translates into CASSIDQGREAFF.